This TCR beta chain was obtained from a study of T cells after yellow fever vaccination. The study, taken as a whole, reports: Contamination by abundant bulk-population clonotypes could be present in FACS-sorted repertoires. Researchers report a weaker secondary response that nonetheless peaked faster, day 5 versus 15. Most primary-vaccination clones reappeared after the booster (about 95% CD4, 75% to 90% CD8).

TCRdb fed the 5' RACE reads into MiXCR, producing one record per CDR3 protein. The table shows a few hundred thousand distinct CDR3 sequences, with roughly 4.8% occurring only once. This clonotype occurred a few times. Its specificity is unknown. Trimming pared 2 bases from V and 6 bases from J, leaving 14 bases between. The CDR3 totals 14 residues. The sample in question was CD4+ T cells sorted from PBMCs, obtained on the day of the yellow fever booster vaccination. This clonotype was sampled from a man between 18 and 35 years old who received the YFV17D yellow fever vaccine. V and J are TRBV12-3 or TRBV12-4 and TRBJ2-7, with unresolved D. DNA of the CDR3: TGTGCCAGCAGTTTATCAACATTACGCCCCGAGCAGTACGTC. This encodes CASSLSTLRPEQYV.